This entry describes one T cell receptor (beta chain). Antigen unknown. One end of the junction fails to match germline, which may point to a read error. cDNA libraries for TCR beta contained unique molecular identifiers. Some 450,000 cDNA molecules were recovered from an input of 1 to 10 million T cells. Via MiXCR, TCRdb re-called the PCR reads, giving one row per CDR3 protein. The table has over 150,000 distinct CDR3 sequences, 30% seen once. CDR3 length equals 17 residues. Germline V lookup: CDR1 SGHTA, CDR2 FQGNSA. These data belong to a study of post-analysis software for immune sequencing data. Study-level information: Secondary progressive, relapsing-remitting and progressive-relapsing multiple sclerosis were among the included disease courses. The study, taken as a whole, reports: Controls' normalized Chao1 diversity significantly exceeded that of multiple sclerosis patients. Relative to controls, patients had a few TRBV segments at higher frequency, with TRBV5-6, TRBV5-1 and TRBV20-1 among these.

The source of this sequence is a girl aged 10 to 17 with multiple sclerosis. The chain carries TRBV7-2 and TRBJ2-6; D ambiguous. The source material was blood. The CDR3 DNA reads TGCGCCAGCAGCCCCTCGGCAGCTACGTCTGGGGCCAACGTCCTGACTTTC. Translation: CASSPSAATSGANVLTF.